The 30 T cell receptor beta chains reported below all come from one sample, sequenced in a study of T cells after yellow fever vaccination. TCRdb re-analysed the 5' RACE reads in MiXCR, keeping a single row per CDR3 protein. The repertoire holds roughly 150,000 distinct CDR3 sequences, with less than 9% as singletons. The sample was CD4+ T cells sorted from PBMCs, taken about 5 days after the first yellow fever vaccination. The receptors stem from a man between 18 and 35 years old who received the YFV17D yellow fever vaccine.

The chain carries TRBV4-1 and TRBJ1-6; TRBD1 aligns across 9 bases. This CDR3 has 12 residues. Germline CDR1 MGHRA, CDR2 YSYEKL. The trim removed 4 bases at V and 12 bases at J, leaving 1 base unmatched. The CDR3 loop is CASSRDREPLHF. The CDR3 DNA sequence: TGCGCCAGCAGCCGGGACAGGGAACCCCTCCACTTT.

This clonotype was detected many times. The gene calls are TRBV7-2 and TRBJ2-1; D unresolved. Looked up from germline, CDR1 is SGHTA and CDR2 is FQGNSA. The CDR3 loop spans 14 amino acids. V was pared by 5 bases and J by 5 bases, with 13 bases between. For the CDR3, the DNA is TGTGCCAGCAGCCCCCAACTTCTACACAATGAGCAGTTCTTC. It is translated as CASSPQLLHNEQFF.

This clonotype was observed a few times. The chain recombines TRBV4-2 with TRBJ2-3; the match to TRBD2 covers 10 bases. J gave up 5 bases and V 4 bases, and 12 bases lay outside the gene matches. The germline V gene has CDR1 LGHNA and CDR2 YNFKEQ. The CDR3 sequence is 17 residues long. The CDR3, as DNA: TGTGCCAGCAGCCCGGACCGAAGCGGGGGGGCCTTAGATACGCAGTATTTT. Translating it yields CASSPDRSGGALDTQYF.

This clonotype was detected ten times or more. The rearrangement links TRBV20-1 to TRBJ1-2, with a weak D call TRBD1 (5 bases). CDR1 is DFQATT and CDR2 is SNEGSKA in the germline V gene (reference sequence). The CDR3 is 12 amino acids. V was pared by 5 bases and J by 4 bases, with 11 bases between. DNA of the CDR3: TGCAGTGCTCCCAGGGCGGGCTATGGCTACACCTTC. Protein sequence: CSAPRAGYGYTF.

The sample holds a few counts of this clonotype. This sequence joins TRBV18 and TRBJ2-7, with 7 bases that match TRBD2. V lost 1 base, J lost 0 bases, and 6 bases stayed unmatched. Germline values: CDR1 KGHSH, CDR2 LQKENI. CDR3 size: 16 residues. CDR3 region: CASSPRSGGNSYEQYF. CDR3 DNA: TGTGCCAGCTCACCACGTTCCGGGGGGAACTCCTACGAGCAGTACTTC.

This clonotype was found many times. The chain recombines TRBV18 with TRBJ2-2; no clear D. Germline CDR1 reads KGHSH; CDR2 reads LQKENI. The CDR3 runs to 11 residues. V was clipped by 5 bases and J by 5 bases, with 3 bases between them. CDR3 sequence: CASSETGELFF. CDR3 sequence (DNA): TGTGCCAGCTCAGAAACCGGGGAGCTGTTTTTT.

This clonotype came up a few times. The chain links TRBV18 to TRBJ2-1; TRBD2 aligns across 13 bases. V gave up 1 base and J gave up 4 bases; unmatched junction bases: 1. This CDR3 is built from 16 residues. Per germline, CDR1 KGHSH and CDR2 LQKENI. CDR3: CASSPQGLAGYNEQFF. The CDR3 bases are TGTGCCAGCTCACCACAGGGACTAGCGGGATACAATGAGCAGTTCTTC.

This clonotype came up many times. V is TRBV3-1 and J is TRBJ2-7; no reliable D call. Germline lookup yields CDR1 LGHDT and CDR2 YNNKEL (reference sequence). Trimming removed 8 bases at V and 1 base at J, with 18 bases between. The CDR3 extends over 15 amino acids. CDR3 loop: CASAVPFGLSYEQYF. CDR3 nucleotides: TGTGCCAGCGCGGTCCCGTTTGGCCTATCCTACGAGCAGTACTTC.

At least ten counts were recorded for this clonotype. V gene TRBV7-2 combines with J gene TRBJ2-5, with a tentative D call TRBD1 (5 bases). Trimming left V 3 bases short and J 0 bases short, with 8 bases between. The CDR3 extends over 14 amino acids. Germline V lookup: CDR1 SGHTA, CDR2 FQGNSA. Written as DNA, the CDR3 is TGTGCCAGCAGCTTCAGGGCTGACCAAGAGACCCAGTACTTC. Its protein is CASSFRADQETQYF.

This clonotype was seen at least ten times. This chain links TRBV18 with TRBJ1-1, with D uncertain. CDR3 size: 12 residues. V lost 3 bases and J lost 8, with 10 bases in between. CDR1 and CDR2 from the germline V gene are KGHSH and LQKENI. The CDR3 nucleotides read TGTGCCAGCTCACCGCCGAGTAGGGAAGCTTTCTTT. Protein: CASSPPSREAFF.

This clonotype has a count of ten or more. One end of the junction varies from germline; a read error may be responsible. CDR3 nucleotide sequence: TGTGCTAGCAGCGTACGGAAAGCGACTAGCGGGGGGGCCTTGGAGACCCAGTACTTC. It codes for CASSVRKATSGGALETQYF. The V gene is TRBV7-7, the J gene TRBJ2-5; 14 nucleotides align to TRBD2. In germline, CDR1 is SSHAT, CDR2 FNYEAQ (reference sequence). The CDR3 totals 19 residues.

This clonotype was seen ten or more times. The chain links TRBV5-1 to TRBJ2-5, with TRBD2 matching over 8 bases. The CDR3 totals 15 residues. From germline, CDR1 is SGHRS and CDR2 YFSETQ. J was trimmed by 2 bases and V by 4 bases; bases with no gene match: 7. This CDR3 is CASSRSGVRQETQYF. The CDR3 nucleotides are TGCGCCAGCAGCCGTAGCGGGGTCCGGCAAGAGACCCAGTACTTC. The full variable domain, its missing parts supplied by reference TRBV5-1 and TRBJ2-5, is KAGVTQTPRYLIKTRGQQVTLSCSPISGHRSVSWYQQTPGQGLQFLFEYFSETQRNKGNFPGRFSGRQFSNSRSEMNVSTLELGDSALYLCASSRSGVRQETQYFGPGTRLLVL.

This clonotype has just a few counts. The V gene is TRBV10-3, the J gene TRBJ2-1; 8 bases agree with TRBD1. Trimming removed 7 bases from V and 5 bases from J; junction bases left unmatched: 4. This CDR3 region has 13 residues. CDR1 ENHRY and CDR2 SYGVKD come from the germline V gene. CDR3 in DNA: TGTGCCATCACCGAGGACAGGGACAATGAGCAGTTCTTC. Encoded protein: CAITEDRDNEQFF.

The gene calls are TRBV4-3 and TRBJ2-1; D is perhaps TRBD2 (6 bases). The CDR3 is 16 amino acids. The germline CDR1 and CDR2 sequences are LGHNA and YSLEER. With 1 base removed from V and 0 bases from J, the gap between germline ends came to 10 bases. This CDR3 reads CASSQGDFTSYNEQFF. CDR3 DNA sequence: TGCGCCAGCAGCCAAGGGGACTTTACCTCCTACAATGAGCAGTTCTTC.

The table lists this clonotype with a few counts. This chain uses TRBV5-4 with TRBJ2-3; D remains ambiguous. The CDR3 has 16 amino acids. V was pared by 2 bases and J by 2 bases, with 15 bases between. CDR1 and CDR2 from the germline V gene are SGHNT and YYREEE (reference sequence). CDR3: CASSFGEVLHTDTQYF. The CDR3 DNA is TGTGCCAGCAGCTTTGGCGAGGTCCTCCACACAGATACGCAGTATTTT.

The chain joins TRBV27 to TRBJ1-2; possible D gene TRBD1, 6 bases. V lost 7 bases and J lost 7, with 19 bases in between. CDR3 length equals 14 residues. CDR1 MNHEY and CDR2 SMNVEV come from the germline V gene (reference sequence). The CDR3 here is CASKRGSGDGGYTF. The CDR3 nucleotides are TGTGCCAGCAAACGGGGCTCAGGGGATGGTGGCTACACCTTC.

At least ten counts were recorded for this clonotype. The V and J genes are TRBV10-3 and TRBJ1-6; the D is unclear. V was trimmed by 6 bases and J by 8 bases, leaving 11 bases between them. CDR3 length equals 13 residues. CDR1 ENHRY and CDR2 SYGVKD come from the germline V gene. The CDR3 reads CAIRSVGDSPLHF. The CDR3 DNA is TGTGCCATCAGGTCGGTAGGTGATTCACCCCTCCACTTT.

This clonotype was seen more than once but under ten times. V usage is TRBV4-1 and J usage is TRBJ1-1; unclear D gene. This CDR3 has 14 residues. Trimming removed 0 bases from V and 4 bases from J, with 9 bases in between. Germline CDR1 and CDR2: MGHRA and YSYEKL. CDR3 DNA: TGCGCCAGCAGCCAAGATCGGTGGGGCACTGAAGCTTTCTTT. It codes for CASSQDRWGTEAFF.

This clonotype occurred many times. The rearrangement uses TRBV20-1 and TRBJ2-3, with 10 bases that match TRBD2. CDR3 length: 16 amino acids. CDR1 and CDR2 from the germline V gene are DFQATT and SNEGSKA (reference sequence). J gave up 4 bases and V 1 base, and 8 bases lay outside the gene matches. CDR3 bases: TGCAGTGCTAGAGTCCCAGCGGGGGGGCGTCCAGATACGCAGTATTTT. Translation gives CSARVPAGGRPDTQYF.

Only a few counts were recorded for this clonotype. This chain links TRBV2 with TRBJ2-7; possibly TRBD2 for D (7 bases). This CDR3 is 14 amino acids long. Trimming cost V 11 bases and J 7 bases, with 24 bases left between them. Germline CDR1 SNHLY, CDR2 FYNNEI. The CDR3 DNA sequence: TGTGCCCGAGGGGGGGTGCGGCCGGGTGAGGAGCAGTACGTC. Its translation is CARGGVRPGEEQYV.

The sample holds a few counts of this clonotype. This chain connects TRBV11-1 to TRBJ2-7, with D possibly called TRBD1 or TRBD2 (7 bases each). V was cut by 4 bases and J by 2 bases, with 30 bases left in between. This CDR3 comprises 20 residues. Looked up from germline, CDR1 is SGHAT and CDR2 is FQDESV (reference sequence). CDR3 in amino acids: CASSSGGVTSRELIPYEQYF. CDR3 in DNA: TGTGCCAGCAGCTCAGGGGGGGTAACGAGTCGGGAGCTTATTCCCTACGAGCAGTACTTC. Based on the CDR3 plus reference TRBV11-1 and TRBJ2-7, the full variable domain is EAEVAQSPRYKITEKSQAVAFWCDPISGHATLYWYRQILGQGPELLVQFQDESVVDDSQLPKDRFSAERLKGVDSTLKIQPAELGDSAMYLCASSSGGVTSRELIPYEQYFGPGTRLTVT.

This clonotype was observed at least ten times. The J gene is TRBJ2-5, the V gene TRBV5-5, with a tentative D call TRBD2 (6 bases). The germline V and J ends were trimmed by 4 bases and 2 bases, with 12 bases remaining between them. This CDR3 spans 14 amino acids. Germline assignment: CDR1 SGHKS and CDR2 YYEKEE (reference sequence). CDR3 loop: CASSPPGVQETQYF. The CDR3 region has the DNA TGTGCCAGCAGCCCGCCGGGGGTACAAGAGACCCAGTACTTC.

V usage is TRBV7-2 and J usage is TRBJ1-1; D ambiguous. Germline loops: CDR1 SGHTA, CDR2 FQGNSA. V lost 2 bases and J 1 base, leaving 11 bases between the germline ends. The CDR3 runs 15 residues. CDR3 amino acids: CASSLYTVQNTEAFF. The CDR3 DNA reads TGTGCCAGCAGCTTATATACGGTACAGAACACTGAAGCTTTCTTT.

This chain joins TRBV5-1 and TRBJ2-5; TRBD1 aligns across 10 bases. Germline CDR1 is SGHRS and CDR2 is YFSETQ. This CDR3 spans 16 amino acids. V shed 0 bases, J shed 3 bases, and the junction held 5 bases outside the gene matches. The CDR3 DNA follows: TGCGCCAGCAGCTTGGCCGGGACAGGGGCGGAAGAGACCCAGTACTTC. As protein: CASSLAGTGAEETQYF. The full variable domain, completed using reference TRBV5-1 and TRBJ2-5, is KAGVTQTPRYLIKTRGQQVTLSCSPISGHRSVSWYQQTPGQGLQFLFEYFSETQRNKGNFPGRFSGRQFSNSRSEMNVSTLELGDSALYLCASSLAGTGAEETQYFGPGTRLLVL.

The rearrangement links TRBV6-1 to TRBJ2-1; a weak D match, TRBD2 (6 bases). Germline loops: CDR1 MNHNS, CDR2 SASEGT. This CDR3 comprises 15 residues. Trimming removed 5 bases at V and 4 bases at J, with 15 bases between. The CDR3 is CASSRGTGVYNEQFF. CDR3 DNA: TGTGCCAGCAGTCGCGGGACGGGGGTATACAATGAGCAGTTCTTC.

This clonotype was counted at least ten times. V gene TRBV6-2 or TRBV6-3 combines with J gene TRBJ2-3, with 11 bases matching TRBD2. With V trimmed by 10 bases and J by 3 bases, 3 bases remained unmatched. Germline assignment: CDR1 MNHEY and CDR2 SVGEGT. The CDR3 spans 13 residues. The CDR3 spells CATRLAGTDTQYF. The CDR3 DNA is TGTGCCACCCGACTAGCGGGGACAGATACGCAGTATTTT.

This clonotype was seen ten or more times. This chain connects TRBV6-5 to TRBJ2-3; 9 bases line up with TRBD1. The CDR3 covers 16 residues. Trimming cost V 6 bases and J 1 base; bases outside gene matches: 8. Germline V gene lookup returns CDR1 MNHEY and CDR2 SVGAGI. The CDR3 coding sequence is TGTGCCAGCAGCCTTGGACAGGGGATTCGCACAGATACGCAGTATTTT. Its protein product is CASSLGQGIRTDTQYF.

This clonotype was seen at least ten times. This rearrangement joins TRBV7-2 to TRBJ2-1; TRBD2 is a possible D gene (7 bases). CDR1 and CDR2 from the germline V gene are SGHTA and FQGNSA. The V and J ends lost 6 bases and 0 bases respectively, with 12 bases between them. The CDR3 is 15 residues long. This CDR3 reads CASRLGGASYNEQFF. In DNA, the CDR3 is TGTGCCAGCAGACTGGGGGGGGCCTCCTACAATGAGCAGTTCTTC.

The chain has TRBV5-1 and TRBJ2-2; 8 bases line up with TRBD2. Germline V CDR1 and CDR2: SGHRS, YFSETQ. V lost 0 bases, J lost 9 bases, and 4 bases stayed unmatched. CDR3 length equals 14 residues. CDR3 protein: CASSLGTSLWELFF. DNA for the CDR3: TGCGCCAGCAGCTTGGGGACTAGCTTATGGGAGCTGTTTTTT.

This clonotype was seen ten or more times. V gene TRBV4-1 combines with J gene TRBJ2-1; 8 nucleotides line up with TRBD1. The junction had 12 bases not matched to a gene; V was cut back by 0 bases and J by 8 bases. This CDR3 is 17 amino acids long. Germline V gene data show CDR1 as MGHRA and CDR2 as YSYEKL. The CDR3 spells CASSQDPIDRGRDEQFF. The CDR3 coding sequence is TGCGCCAGCAGCCAAGATCCCATCGACAGGGGCAGGGATGAGCAGTTCTTC.